Sequencing of this TCR beta chain was carried out in a study of cytomegalovirus exposure and HLA in healthy donors. The CDR3 runs to 15 residues. With 6 bases clipped from V and 0 bases from J, the junction kept 5 bases outside the gene matches. Looked up from germline, CDR1 is LGHNT and CDR2 is FRNRAP. With respect to this clone: Its antigen is still unknown.

Despite likely unrecorded immune exposures, the donors were nominally healthy at the time of sampling. Regarding the study as a whole: Across HLA loci, a later analysis found differing TCR association rates, with DRB1 most and HLA-C fewest. Immune exposure information comprised only CMV serostatus.

The PCR used 60 Vbeta and 13 Jbeta primers. TCRdb's table, derived via immunoSEQ multiplex PCR, lists solely in-frame clones and lacks some. Recorded for this sample: about 46,000 clones. The specimen was PBMCs. This sequence was found in a woman in her 40s in good health and CMV-seronegative. The J gene is TRBJ1-5, the V gene TRBV12-5; 7 bases are a match to TRBD1. The CDR3 DNA sequence: TGTGCTAGTGGGGGGGGACAGATTAGCAATCAGCCCCAGCATTTT. Translating gives CASGGGQISNQPQHF.